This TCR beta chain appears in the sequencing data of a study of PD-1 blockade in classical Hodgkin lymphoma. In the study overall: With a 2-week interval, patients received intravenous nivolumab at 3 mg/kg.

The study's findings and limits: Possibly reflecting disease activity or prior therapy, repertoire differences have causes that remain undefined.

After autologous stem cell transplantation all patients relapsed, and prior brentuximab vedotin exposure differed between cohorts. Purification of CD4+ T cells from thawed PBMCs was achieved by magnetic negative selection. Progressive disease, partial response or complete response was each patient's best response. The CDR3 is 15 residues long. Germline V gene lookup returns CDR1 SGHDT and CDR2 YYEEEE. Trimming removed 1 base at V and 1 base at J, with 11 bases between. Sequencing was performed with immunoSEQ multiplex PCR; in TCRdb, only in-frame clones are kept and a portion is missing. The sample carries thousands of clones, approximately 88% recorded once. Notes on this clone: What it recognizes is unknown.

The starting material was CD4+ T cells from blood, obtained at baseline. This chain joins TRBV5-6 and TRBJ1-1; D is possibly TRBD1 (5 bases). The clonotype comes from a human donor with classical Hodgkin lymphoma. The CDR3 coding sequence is TGTGCCAGCAGCTTGCCGGGACCGACGAACACTGAAGCTTTCTTT. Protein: CASSLPGPTNTEAFF. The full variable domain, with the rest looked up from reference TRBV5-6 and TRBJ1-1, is DAGVTQSPTHLIKTRGQQVTLRCSPKSGHDTVSWYQQALGQGPQFIFQYYEEEERQRGNFPDRFSGHQFPNYSSELNVNALLLGDSALYLCASSLPGPTNTEAFFGQGTRLTVV.